A selection of T cell receptor beta chains follows, all from one sample in a study of T cells in Graves' hyperthyroidism and ophthalmopathy. TCRdb called the multiplex PCR reads again in MiXCR, with one record for every CDR3 protein. Here the sample spans more than 350,000 distinct CDR3 sequences, about 14% being singletons. The sample taken for sequencing was blood. These receptors were obtained from a woman under 40 with Graves' ophthalmopathy. The CDR3 runs from the conserved cysteine through the conserved F or W. The D gene is left open where the match is weak. For some rows the clone size is stated as once, few or many, or as a class when expanded; others skip it.

d_gene | j_gene | v_gene | abundance | CDR3aa | CDR3nt
TRBD1 | TRBJ2-1 | TRBV5-1 | many | CASSLAGTGYYNEQFF | TGCGCCAGCAGCTTGGCCGGGACAGGGTATTACAATGAGCAGTTCTTC
. | TRBJ1-1 | TRBV29-1 | many | CSVEAPYTEAFF | TGCAGCGTTGAAGCTCCGTACACTGAAGCTTTCTTT
. | TRBJ1-5 | TRBV12-3/TRBV12-4 | many | CASSLGRTYSNQPQHF | TGTGCCAGCAGTTTAGGTCGGACTTATAGCAATCAGCCCCAGCATTTT
TRBD2 | TRBJ2-7 | TRBV3-1 | many | CASSQAGGAQQYF | TGTGCCAGCAGCCAAGCCGGGGGGGCCCAGCAGTACTTC
. | TRBJ1-1 | TRBV7-9 | many | CASSLAARGSEAFF | TGTGCCAGCAGCTTAGCTGCTAGAGGTAGTGAAGCTTTCTTT
. | TRBJ2-7 | TRBV18 | many | CASSPPVPYEQYF | TGTGCCAGCTCACCACCAGTCCCCTACGAGCAGTACTTC
. | TRBJ1-2 | TRBV20-1 | . | CSAIKGGRYGYTF | TGCAGTGCCATTAAGGGGGGGAGGTATGGCTACACCTTC
. | TRBJ1-2 | TRBV7-3 | many | CASSYSTGNYGYTF | TGTGCCAGCAGCTACTCCACAGGGAACTATGGCTACACCTTC
. | TRBJ2-1 | TRBV27 | many | CASIQTGRWDEQFF | TGTGCCAGCATTCAAACAGGGAGGTGGGATGAGCAGTTCTTC
. | TRBJ2-5 | TRBV4-1 | . | CASSQVLTGGLETQYF | TGCGCCAGCAGCCAAGTCTTAACGGGGGGCCTAGAGACCCAGTACTTC
. | TRBJ2-7 | TRBV7-6 | many | CASSSPGGNEQYF | TGTGCCAGCAGCTCCCCAGGGGGGAACGAGCAGTACTTC
TRBD1 | TRBJ1-6 | TRBV29-1 | many | CSVEVRTGARPLHF | TGCAGCGTTGAAGTCAGGACAGGGGCGAGACCCCTCCACTTT
. | TRBJ2-7 | TRBV5-4 | . | CASSLDRVGYEQYF | TGTGCCAGCAGCTTGGACAGGGTTGGGTACGAGCAGTACTTC
. | TRBJ2-1 | TRBV20-1 | many | CSASRKAYNEQFF | TGCAGTGCTAGCCGTAAGGCCTACAATGAGCAGTTCTTC
. | TRBJ2-7 | TRBV30 | many | CAWSVHRPNNEQYF | TGTGCCTGGAGTGTCCATCGTCCTAACAACGAGCAGTACTTC
. | TRBJ1-1 | TRBV19 | few | CASSILLREQNTEAFF | TGTGCCAGTAGTATTTTGCTCCGGGAACAGAACACTGAAGCTTTCTTT
TRBD2 | TRBJ2-1 | TRBV20-1 | many | CSAPSGYSYNEQFF | TGCAGTGCTCCTAGCGGTTACTCCTACAATGAGCAGTTCTTC
. | TRBJ2-1 | TRBV9 | many | CASSVVGLSYNEQFF | TGTGCCAGCAGCGTAGTCGGTCTATCCTACAATGAGCAGTTCTTC
. | TRBJ1-1 | TRBV11-2 | many | CASSLVGGGLAFF | TGTGCCAGCAGCTTAGTTGGAGGGGGGCTAGCTTTCTTT
. | TRBJ1-5 | TRBV2 | many | CASSDSRGGLNQPQHF | TGTGCCAGCAGTGATTCCCGGGGCGGCCTCAATCAGCCCCAGCATTTT
. | TRBJ1-2 | TRBV5-1 | many | CASSLETDYGYTF | TGCGCCAGCAGCTTGGAAACAGATTATGGCTACACCTTC
. | TRBJ2-5 | TRBV25-1 | . | CASSEYRRAQETQYF | TGTGCCAGCAGTGAATATCGCAGGGCGCAAGAGACCCAGTACTTC
TRBD1 | TRBJ2-3 | TRBV7-9 | many | CASSYWEGGIGDTQYF | TGTGCCAGCAGCTACTGGGAAGGGGGCATAGGAGATACGCAGTATTTT
. | TRBJ1-2 | TRBV5-1 | many | CASSLNGVGGYTF | TGCGCCAGCAGCCTCAACGGGGTAGGTGGCTACACCTTC
. | TRBJ1-5 | TRBV28 | many | CAIRPGVGDQPQHF | TGTGCCATTCGCCCGGGGGTCGGCGATCAGCCCCAGCATTTT
. | TRBJ1-2 | TRBV18 | many | CASSHFRGDYGYTF | TGTGCCAGCTCACATTTTCGGGGCGACTATGGCTACACCTTC
TRBD1 | TRBJ2-5 | TRBV6-1 | . | CASSERGQGVQETQYF | TGTGCCAGCAGTGAAAGGGGACAGGGAGTCCAAGAGACCCAGTACTTC
. | TRBJ1-3 | TRBV3-1 | many | CASSTGAGTIYF | TGTGCCAGCAGCACAGGTGCGGGCACCATATATTTT